A single sample gave rise to the 14 T cell receptor beta chains below, sequenced in a study of Ad26.COV2.S vaccination and SARS-CoV-2 variants. Produced via immunoSEQ multiplex PCR; TCRdb's table is partial and in-frame only. Of approximately 420,000 clones listed, around 85% are singletons. Treatment here: over 15 received Ad26.COV2.S at low or high dose, single or two shots; about five received placebo; per-sample allocation not given. Day 63 following the first vaccine or placebo injection was when the samples were taken. The specimen comprised peripheral blood, sampled in a trial of Ad26.COV2.S vaccine versus placebo. These receptors all come from a person between 18 and 65 years old who received the Ad26.COV2.S COVID-19 vaccine or a placebo.

The chain carries TRBV7-2 and TRBJ1-2, with 8 nucleotides matching TRBD1. This CDR3 is 13 amino acids long. Germline V gene sequence: CDR1 SGHTA, CDR2 FQGNSA. J lost 6 bases, V lost 5 bases, and 5 bases had no gene match. CDR3 protein: CASSPYRGNGYTF. Written as DNA, the CDR3 is TGTGCCAGCAGCCCATACAGGGGGAATGGCTACACCTTC.

In nucleotides, the CDR3 is TGTGCCAGCAGGCTCGGATCCACCGGGGAGCTGTTTTTT. This sequence encodes CASRLGSTGELFF. The genes are TRBV6-5 and TRBJ2-2; no clear D. Germline V gene sequence: CDR1 MNHEY, CDR2 SVGAGI. Trimming pared 6 bases from V and 4 bases from J, leaving 9 bases between. The length of the CDR3 is 13 residues.

The chain employs TRBV11-2 and TRBJ2-2, with 7 bases lining up with TRBD1. With 5 bases clipped from V and 7 bases from J, the junction kept 13 bases outside the gene matches. From germline, CDR1 is SGHAT and CDR2 FQNNGV. CDR3 length equals 16 residues. The CDR3 DNA is TGTGCCAGCAGCCGAGCCGGGACAGACGTCGGCGGGGAGCTGTTTTTT. It translates to CASSRAGTDVGGELFF.

This clone showed up just once. This chain uses TRBV18 with TRBJ1-1, with D uncertain. Germline-derived CDR1 and CDR2 are KGHSH and LQKENI. Trimming shortened V by 5 bases and J by 1 base, and 8 bases separated the two germline ends. The CDR3 is made up of 13 amino acids. The CDR3 sequence is CASSGEENTEAFF. The CDR3, as DNA: TGTGCCAGCTCAGGGGAGGAGAACACTGAAGCTTTCTTT.

This chain connects TRBV7-2 to TRBJ1-2; D unclear. Trimming removed 4 bases at V and 4 bases at J, with 10 bases between. This CDR3 has 13 residues. CDR1 is SGHTA and CDR2 is FQGNSA in the germline V gene. CDR3 amino acids: CASSSRNLYGYTF. The DNA for the CDR3 is TGTGCCAGCAGCTCCCGGAACCTCTATGGCTACACCTTC.

This clone was observed once. The chain is built from TRBV6-5 and TRBJ2-7, with D uncertain. This CDR3 region has 14 residues. Between the trimmed V and J ends, which lost 7 bases and 6 bases, there was a span of 19 bases. Germline V gives CDR1 MNHEY, CDR2 SVGAGI. The CDR3 nucleotides are TGTGCCAGCATGCCCGGGCAGGCCTTCTTCGAGCAGTACTTC. This codes for CASMPGQAFFEQYF.

J is TRBJ2-3 and V is TRBV5-5, with 8 bases that match TRBD2. This CDR3 comprises 15 residues. The junction had 11 bases not matched to a gene; V was cut back by 6 bases and J by 5 bases. From germline, CDR1 is SGHKS and CDR2 YYEKEE (reference sequence). CDR3 DNA: TGTGCCAGCAAGAGGTTGGTAGCGGGGTTAGATACGCAGTATTTT. Its translation: CASKRLVAGLDTQYF.

The chain has TRBV14 and TRBJ1-3; D not resolved. Germline assignment: CDR1 SGHDN and CDR2 FVKESK. Between the trimmed V and J ends, which lost 4 bases and 2 bases, there was a span of 9 bases. This CDR3 contains 14 residues. CDR3 protein: CASSLRTAGNTIYF. The CDR3 nucleotides read TGTGCCAGCAGCCTCCGGACGGCTGGAAACACCATATATTTT.

Remarks on this clone: Germline and junction disagree at one end, which may indicate a read error. The chain recombines TRBV7-2 with TRBJ1-2; TRBD1 agrees at 7 bases. Germline-derived CDR1 and CDR2 are SGHTA and FQGNSA. The CDR3 contains 14 residues. The CDR3 is CASSLDRVAGGYTF. The DNA of the CDR3 is TGTGCCAGCAGTTTAGACAGGGTGGCGGGAGGCTACACCTTC.

The V call is TRBV3-1 (or the pseudogene TRBV3-2), the J call TRBJ1-1, with TRBD1 identical over 12 bases. This CDR3 is built from 16 residues. After removal of 4 bases from V and 5 bases from J, the junction contained 8 bases not matched to a gene. Per the germline V gene, CDR1 is LGHDT and CDR2 is YNNKEL (reference sequence). Written as DNA, the CDR3 is TGTGCCAGCAGCCTATCACCGGGACAGGGGGCTACTGAAGCTTTCTTT. Translation gives CASSLSPGQGATEAFF.

The rearrangement uses TRBV14 and TRBJ1-1; perhaps TRBD1 as D (6 bases). Trimming left V 5 bases short and J 4 bases short, with 17 bases between. CDR1 SGHDN and CDR2 FVKESK come from the germline V gene. This CDR3 region has 15 residues. The CDR3 sequence: CASSSLQGEGTEAFF. The CDR3 region has the DNA TGTGCCAGCAGCTCATTACAGGGTGAAGGCACTGAAGCTTTCTTT.

The gene calls are TRBV10-3 and TRBJ1-4, with D unresolved. Looked up from germline, CDR1 is ENHRY and CDR2 is SYGVKD. CDR3 length: 15 amino acids. Deletions cut 1 base from V and 8 bases from J, with 14 bases between. The CDR3: CAISEWEGPREKLFF. For the CDR3, the DNA is TGTGCCATCAGTGAGTGGGAGGGCCCCCGGGAAAAACTGTTTTTT.

The chain uses TRBV12-3 or TRBV12-4 and TRBJ2-2, with unresolved D. Trimming pared 6 bases from V and 4 bases from J, leaving 9 bases between. The CDR3 sequence is 13 residues long. The CDR3 is CASSLKGTGELFF. CDR3 coding DNA: TGTGCCAGCAGCCTCAAGGGCACCGGGGAGCTGTTTTTT.

The rearrangement links TRBV12-1 to TRBJ1-1; the DNA was not compared with TRBD1, the D call given in the table. TRBV12-1 is described as a pseudogene. This CDR3 spans 15 amino acids. CDR3 sequence (DNA): TGTGCCAGCAGCCCCCGGTCAGGGGGCGACGCTGAAGCTTTCTTT. Translation: CASSPRSGGDAEAFF.